This TCR beta chain was sequenced for a study of cytomegalovirus exposure and HLA in healthy donors. Overall study results and limits: Generally TCR sequences proved uncommon, though certain public TCRs appeared in numerous donors. Later, an analysis found that common viral pathogens appeared to be linked with several of the most significant clusters. Highly shared sequence variants in one cluster were likely a sequencing artifact. For cytomegalovirus status, the classifier reportedly gave diagnoses with high specificity and sensitivity.

In its sample, this clone was seen a few times. The antigen remains unidentified. A multiplex PCR was run with 60 Vbeta primers and 13 Jbeta primers. Profiled with immunoSEQ multiplex PCR; TCRdb holds only in-frame clones, not every one. The sample consists of approximately 120,000 clones, approximately 78% of them appearing once. The CDR3 loop spans 12 amino acids. Trimming at V came to 7 bases and at J to 5 bases, leaving 7 bases not matched to a gene. The germline V gene has CDR1 SQVTM and CDR2 ANQGSEA. The J gene is TRBJ2-5, the V gene TRBV29-1, with 7 bases identical to TRBD2. The TCR comes from a man aged 25-40 years in good health and CMV-seropositive. The sample consisted of PBMCs. The CDR3 sequence: CSGGGMGETQYF. The CDR3 coding sequence is TGCAGCGGGGGGGGGATGGGGGAGACCCAGTACTTC.